This is a list of T cell receptor beta chains from one sample in a study of cytomegalovirus exposure and HLA in healthy donors. Data came from immunoSEQ multiplex PCR; TCRdb stores just in-frame clones and leaves some out. Of about 140,000 clones detected, just over 85% appear once; the ten largest clones hold just under 8%. The sample was PBMCs. The source is a woman younger than 30 in good health and CMV-seropositive. The CDR3 runs from the conserved cysteine through the conserved F or W. Each record gives: J gene, clone size, D gene, V gene, CDR3 protein, CDR3 DNA. A D gene is named only where the DNA matches it firmly. Rows give clone size only sometimes, using once, few, many, or a class for an expanded clone.

j_call: TRBJ1-2
clone_size: .
d_call: .
v_call: TRBV11-2
cdr3_aa: CASSLGRNYGYTF
cdr3_nt: TGTGCCAGCAGCTTAGGGCGGAACTATGGCTACACCTTC

j_call: TRBJ2-7
clone_size: once
d_call: TRBD2
v_call: TRBV5-1
cdr3_aa: CASSQRGAGVGEQYF
cdr3_nt: TGCGCCAGCAGCCAGAGAGGTGCGGGGGTTGGCGAGCAGTACTTC

j_call: TRBJ2-7
clone_size: .
d_call: .
v_call: TRBV13
cdr3_aa: CASSFTLAVSYEQYF
cdr3_nt: TGTGCCAGCAGCTTCACCCTAGCAGTCTCCTACGAGCAGTACTTC

j_call: TRBJ1-1
clone_size: .
d_call: TRBD1
v_call: TRBV28
cdr3_aa: CASSRQGLNTEAFF
cdr3_nt: TGTGCCAGCAGTCGACAGGGATTGAACACTGAAGCTTTCTTT

j_call: TRBJ1-6
clone_size: .
d_call: TRBD1
v_call: TRBV30
cdr3_aa: CARQQGASPLHF
cdr3_nt: TGTGCCCGTCAACAGGGGGCTTCACCCCTCCACTTT

j_call: TRBJ2-1
clone_size: .
d_call: .
v_call: TRBV27
cdr3_aa: CASSVQGSLSYNEQFF
cdr3_nt: TGTGCCAGCAGTGTACAGGGTAGCCTCTCCTACAATGAGCAGTTCTTC

j_call: TRBJ2-7
clone_size: .
d_call: .
v_call: TRBV7-9
cdr3_aa: CASSLVRDEQYF
cdr3_nt: TGTGCCAGCAGCTTAGTCAGGGACGAGCAGTACTTC

j_call: TRBJ1-3
clone_size: .
d_call: .
v_call: TRBV9
cdr3_aa: CASSPEISHSGNTIYF
cdr3_nt: TGTGCCAGCAGCCCCGAGATAAGCCACTCTGGAAACACCATATATTTT

j_call: TRBJ2-3
clone_size: .
d_call: .
v_call: TRBV11-2
cdr3_aa: CASSRGDTQYF
cdr3_nt: TGTGCCAGCAGCCGGGGAGATACGCAGTATTTT

j_call: TRBJ1-2
clone_size: .
d_call: .
v_call: TRBV29-1
cdr3_aa: CRGGGGQAYGYTF
cdr3_nt: TGCCGCGGGGGCGGGGGGCAGGCCTATGGCTACACCTTC

j_call: TRBJ2-5
clone_size: .
d_call: TRBD1
v_call: TRBV5-6
cdr3_aa: CASSLRTGRETQYF
cdr3_nt: TGTGCCAGCAGCTTGAGGACAGGGCGGGAGACCCAGTACTTC

j_call: TRBJ2-2
clone_size: .
d_call: .
v_call: TRBV5-4
cdr3_aa: CASSLVAANTGELFF
cdr3_nt: TGTGCCAGCAGCTTGGTGGCAGCGAACACCGGGGAGCTGTTTTTT

j_call: TRBJ1-1
clone_size: .
d_call: TRBD1
v_call: TRBV5-4
cdr3_aa: CASSPGQGSMNTEAFF
cdr3_nt: TGTGCCAGCAGTCCGGGACAGGGGAGCATGAACACTGAAGCTTTCTTT

j_call: TRBJ2-1
clone_size: .
d_call: TRBD2
v_call: TRBV9
cdr3_aa: CASSVSGMGVEQFF
cdr3_nt: TGTGCCAGCAGCGTCAGCGGGATGGGTGTTGAGCAGTTCTTC

j_call: TRBJ1-1
clone_size: .
d_call: .
v_call: TRBV5-1
cdr3_aa: CASSLARGWDTEAFF
cdr3_nt: TGCGCCAGCAGCTTGGCCCGGGGTTGGGACACTGAAGCTTTCTTT

j_call: TRBJ1-1
clone_size: .
d_call: .
v_call: TRBV28
cdr3_aa: CASTETAYTEAFF
cdr3_nt: TGTGCCAGCACCGAGACAGCTTACACTGAAGCTTTCTTT

j_call: TRBJ2-1
clone_size: .
d_call: .
v_call: TRBV5-1
cdr3_aa: CASSPDRKEQFF
cdr3_nt: TGCGCCAGCAGCCCCGACAGGAAAGAGCAGTTCTTC

j_call: TRBJ1-5
clone_size: .
d_call: .
v_call: TRBV6-5
cdr3_aa: CASSYSGGPNQPQHF
cdr3_nt: TGTGCCAGCAGTTACTCCGGGGGACCCAATCAGCCCCAGCATTTT

j_call: TRBJ2-3
clone_size: .
d_call: TRBD2
v_call: TRBV4-2
cdr3_aa: CASSQDGLAGGPSIDTQYF
cdr3_nt: TGTGCCAGCAGCCAAGACGGGCTAGCGGGAGGGCCATCGATAGATACGCAGTATTTT

j_call: TRBJ1-5
clone_size: .
d_call: .
v_call: TRBV4-3
cdr3_aa: CASSRSMGAMDQPQHF
cdr3_nt: TGCGCCAGCAGCCGGAGCATGGGGGCTATGGATCAGCCCCAGCATTTT

j_call: TRBJ2-1
clone_size: .
d_call: .
v_call: TRBV7-2
cdr3_aa: CASSSHRGYNEQFF
cdr3_nt: TGTGCCAGCAGCTCACATCGGGGGTACAATGAGCAGTTCTTC

j_call: TRBJ1-2
clone_size: .
d_call: .
v_call: TRBV7-2
cdr3_aa: CASSLEAGWGYTF
cdr3_nt: TGTGCCAGCAGCTTAGAGGCAGGGTGGGGCTACACCTTC

j_call: TRBJ1-1
clone_size: .
d_call: .
v_call: TRBV10-3
cdr3_aa: CAISTDSNTEAFF
cdr3_nt: TGTGCCATCAGTACGGACTCGAACACTGAAGCTTTCTTT